This T cell receptor beta chain emerged from a study of blood T cell repertoires in COVID-19. Study-level background: Samples taken during acute and convalescent COVID-19 were collected in the United States, Italy and Spain.

Original processing methods: Reference gene primer amplification gave nucleated cell count estimates. TCRdb keeps only in-frame clones here, not all; method: immunoSEQ multiplex PCR. The V and J calls and the clone size are those of that table, but D and trimming were determined from the DNA. Of fewer than 250,000 clones listed, about four fifths are singletons. The V gene's germline CDR1 is SGHRS and CDR2 YFSETQ. J lost 5 bases, V lost 1 base, and 1 base had no gene match. The CDR3 runs to 13 residues. The source material was peripheral blood. The source is a man aged 50-59 years with acute or convalescent COVID-19. The V call is TRBV5-1, the J call TRBJ1-1; 8 bases are a match to TRBD1. Written as DNA, the CDR3 is TGCGCCAGCAGCTTGACAGGGGGAACTGAAGCTTTCTTT. This codes for CASSLTGGTEAFF.